Listed below are T cell receptor beta chains from one sample, sequenced in a study of T-cell reconstitution after alpha-beta-depleted transplantation in children. A single record per CDR3 protein comes from TCRdb applying MiXCR to the PCR reads. Here the sample spans 490,000 or so distinct CDR3 sequences, around 13% being singletons. The sample in question was PBMCs from the stem cell graft donor, obtained from the stem cell graft. These receptors all come from a human donor who donated a stem cell graft to a child with combined immunodeficiency. Each CDR3 is given with its conserved first and last residue. A D gene is named only where the DNA matches it firmly. Size tells how often a clone was seen (once, few, many) or the class of an expanded clone, and some rows leave it out.

j_call: TRBJ2-3; v_call: TRBV20-1; d_call: NA; clone_size: many; cdr3_nt: TGCAGTGCTCCGGGCCCGGGTTCCACAGATACGCAGTATTTT; cdr3_aa: CSAPGPGSTDTQYF
j_call: TRBJ1-1; v_call: TRBV14; d_call: NA; clone_size: NA; cdr3_nt: TGTGCCAGCAGCCAAGGGGTCGCGACTGAAGCTTTCTTT; cdr3_aa: CASSQGVATEAFF
j_call: TRBJ2-7; v_call: TRBV7-2; d_call: NA; clone_size: few; cdr3_nt: TGTGCCAGCAGCTTAGTGGAGCGATTCTACGAGCAGTACTTC; cdr3_aa: CASSLVERFYEQYF
j_call: TRBJ2-1; v_call: TRBV5-6; d_call: TRBD1; clone_size: many; cdr3_nt: TGTGCCAGCAGCCAGGGACAGTTCAAATCTGGTGAGCAGTTCTTC; cdr3_aa: CASSQGQFKSGEQFF
j_call: TRBJ2-1; v_call: TRBV6-1; d_call: TRBD2; clone_size: NA; cdr3_nt: TGTGCCAGCAGTGACCGTCTAGCGGGGGGTTCTTATGAGCAGTTCTTC; cdr3_aa: CASSDRLAGGSYEQFF
j_call: TRBJ1-2; v_call: TRBV5-6; d_call: NA; clone_size: few; cdr3_nt: TGTGCCAGCAGCTTAGGGACGGCTGTCTTCTATGGCTACACCTTC; cdr3_aa: CASSLGTAVFYGYTF
j_call: TRBJ2-7; v_call: TRBV18; d_call: NA; clone_size: many; cdr3_nt: TGTGCCAGCTCCCCCTTCCTTCGGGGAACCTACGAGCAGTACTTC; cdr3_aa: CASSPFLRGTYEQYF
j_call: TRBJ2-7; v_call: TRBV12-3/TRBV12-4; d_call: TRBD2; clone_size: many; cdr3_nt: TGTGCCAGCAGTTCACTAGCGGGGGATGGCGAGCAGTACTTC; cdr3_aa: CASSSLAGDGEQYF
j_call: TRBJ2-7; v_call: TRBV12-3/TRBV12-4; d_call: NA; clone_size: many; cdr3_nt: TGTGCCAGCAGTTTAAATCCCCTCGAGCAGTACTTC; cdr3_aa: CASSLNPLEQYF
j_call: TRBJ2-2; v_call: TRBV6-4; d_call: NA; clone_size: few; cdr3_nt: TGTGCCAGCAGCCCAGGGGATAGTGCCGGGGAGCTGTTTTTT; cdr3_aa: CASSPGDSAGELFF
j_call: TRBJ1-1; v_call: TRBV13; d_call: TRBD1; clone_size: many; cdr3_nt: TGTGCGCCCCAGGGGGAGGACACTGAAGCTTTCTTT; cdr3_aa: CAPQGEDTEAFF
j_call: TRBJ2-1; v_call: TRBV27; d_call: TRBD2; clone_size: few; cdr3_nt: TGTGCCAGCAGTTTATTGTCTAGCGGGCGGCATGAGCAGTTCTTC; cdr3_aa: CASSLLSSGRHEQFF
j_call: TRBJ2-1; v_call: TRBV7-9; d_call: NA; clone_size: NA; cdr3_nt: TGTGCCAGCAGCCCGCAGGACCTGAGCAACAATGAGCAGTTCTTC; cdr3_aa: CASSPQDLSNNEQFF
j_call: TRBJ1-2; v_call: TRBV10-3; d_call: TRBD1; clone_size: many; cdr3_nt: TGTGCCATCAGTGAGTCAGTAACGGCCGTCGACAGGGCACTTAACTATGGCTACACCTTC; cdr3_aa: CAISESVTAVDRALNYGYTF
j_call: TRBJ2-7; v_call: TRBV12-3/TRBV12-4; d_call: NA; clone_size: many; cdr3_nt: TGTGCCAGCAGTTTCTTAGGGGTCTCCTACGAGCAGTACTTC; cdr3_aa: CASSFLGVSYEQYF
j_call: TRBJ2-5; v_call: TRBV29-1; d_call: TRBD2; clone_size: few; cdr3_nt: TGCAGCGTTTCCATTAGCGGGAGAAGGGAGACCCAGTACTTC; cdr3_aa: CSVSISGRRETQYF
j_call: TRBJ2-7; v_call: TRBV10-3; d_call: NA; clone_size: many; cdr3_nt: TGTGCCATCAGTCGAGGGGTGAGGGACTCGTACGAGCAGTACTTC; cdr3_aa: CAISRGVRDSYEQYF
j_call: TRBJ2-1; v_call: TRBV12-3/TRBV12-4; d_call: NA; clone_size: many; cdr3_nt: TGTGCCAGCAGACGGACGGGGGAGCAGTTCTTC; cdr3_aa: CASRRTGEQFF
j_call: TRBJ2-3; v_call: TRBV6-4; d_call: TRBD2; clone_size: NA; cdr3_nt: TGTGCCAGCAGTCCGACTAGCGGGGTTTCAGATACGCAGTATTTT; cdr3_aa: CASSPTSGVSDTQYF
j_call: TRBJ1-2; v_call: TRBV12-3/TRBV12-4; d_call: TRBD1; clone_size: few; cdr3_nt: TGTGCCAGCAGTTTTGGACAGGGGTTTGGCTACACCTTC; cdr3_aa: CASSFGQGFGYTF
j_call: TRBJ2-1; v_call: TRBV27; d_call: NA; clone_size: few; cdr3_nt: TGTGCCAGCAGTACCTCACACACAGGGTATCCCTACAATGAGCAGTTCTTC; cdr3_aa: CASSTSHTGYPYNEQFF
j_call: TRBJ2-3; v_call: TRBV24-1; d_call: TRBD2; clone_size: many; cdr3_nt: TGTGCCACCACCGGGACTAGCGGGGCAGATACGCAGTATTTT; cdr3_aa: CATTGTSGADTQYF
j_call: TRBJ2-7; v_call: TRBV24-1; d_call: NA; clone_size: NA; cdr3_nt: TGTGCCACCAGTTACGGAGCGGAGCAGTACTTC; cdr3_aa: CATSYGAEQYF
j_call: TRBJ2-7; v_call: TRBV11-2; d_call: TRBD2; clone_size: many; cdr3_nt: TGTGCCAGCAGCTTGGGACTAGAGAGGTACGAGCAGTACTTC; cdr3_aa: CASSLGLERYEQYF
j_call: TRBJ2-3; v_call: TRBV20-1; d_call: NA; clone_size: NA; cdr3_nt: TGCAGTGCTAGGGCCCCGGTAGATACGCAGTATTTT; cdr3_aa: CSARAPVDTQYF
j_call: TRBJ2-3; v_call: TRBV20-1; d_call: NA; clone_size: NA; cdr3_nt: TGCAGTGCTAGACCGGGGACTAGCACAGATACGCAGTATTTT; cdr3_aa: CSARPGTSTDTQYF
j_call: TRBJ2-1; v_call: TRBV12-3/TRBV12-4; d_call: TRBD2; clone_size: NA; cdr3_nt: TGTGCCAGCAGTTTAAGAGCGGGGGCCGTCGTGGGCAATGAGCAGTTCTTC; cdr3_aa: CASSLRAGAVVGNEQFF
j_call: TRBJ1-1; v_call: TRBV5-1; d_call: NA; clone_size: few; cdr3_nt: TGCGCCAGCAGCTTGGCATTTGGGAGTACTGAAGCTTTCTTT; cdr3_aa: CASSLAFGSTEAFF
j_call: TRBJ1-1; v_call: TRBV12-3/TRBV12-4; d_call: NA; clone_size: NA; cdr3_nt: TGTGCCATCAGCCTCGGGTCGAACACTGAAGCTTTCTTT; cdr3_aa: CAISLGSNTEAFF
j_call: TRBJ2-3; v_call: TRBV2; d_call: NA; clone_size: few; cdr3_nt: TGTGCCAGCAGCGAAGATGCCCCCCGGTATGGTGATACGCAGTATTTT; cdr3_aa: CASSEDAPRYGDTQYF
j_call: TRBJ2-1; v_call: TRBV7-9; d_call: NA; clone_size: many; cdr3_nt: TGTGCCAGCGAGGGGGAGAGGAATGAGCAGTTCTTC; cdr3_aa: CASEGERNEQFF
j_call: TRBJ2-1; v_call: TRBV5-5; d_call: TRBD2; clone_size: few; cdr3_nt: TGTGCCAGCAGCCCCGGGACTAGCAGGAATGAGCAGTTCTTC; cdr3_aa: CASSPGTSRNEQFF
j_call: TRBJ1-2; v_call: TRBV6-6; d_call: NA; clone_size: NA; cdr3_nt: TGTGCCACCGAAACAGGGAACTATGGCTACACCTTC; cdr3_aa: CATETGNYGYTF
j_call: TRBJ2-2; v_call: TRBV6-2/TRBV6-3; d_call: NA; clone_size: NA; cdr3_nt: TGTGCCAGCAGGCAGAGTACCTGGGAGCTGTTTTTT; cdr3_aa: CASRQSTWELFF
j_call: TRBJ1-1; v_call: TRBV19; d_call: NA; clone_size: NA; cdr3_nt: TGTGCCAGTACCGTGGGTATGAACACTGAAGCTTTCTTT; cdr3_aa: CASTVGMNTEAFF
j_call: TRBJ2-7; v_call: TRBV5-8; d_call: NA; clone_size: many; cdr3_nt: TGTGCCAGCAGCCGCGAGCCTTACGAGCAGTACTTC; cdr3_aa: CASSREPYEQYF
j_call: TRBJ2-2; v_call: TRBV4-3; d_call: NA; clone_size: NA; cdr3_nt: TGCGCCAGCAGCCAAGATATCCGGGGCCGAGGGCTGTTTTTT; cdr3_aa: CASSQDIRGRGLFF
j_call: TRBJ2-7; v_call: TRBV20-1; d_call: NA; clone_size: many; cdr3_nt: TGCAGTGCTAGAGATCCCCGGATTGGGGGGCCCTACGAGCAGTACTTC; cdr3_aa: CSARDPRIGGPYEQYF
j_call: TRBJ2-7; v_call: TRBV4-3; d_call: TRBD2; clone_size: NA; cdr3_nt: TGCGCCAGCAGCCGGGGGACTAGCGGGGCCTTGACCTACGAGCAGTACTTC; cdr3_aa: CASSRGTSGALTYEQYF
j_call: TRBJ2-7; v_call: TRBV5-1; d_call: TRBD2; clone_size: few; cdr3_nt: TGCGCCAGCAGCCCGATCCTAGCGGCAAGGAGCTCCTACGAGCAGTACTTC; cdr3_aa: CASSPILAARSSYEQYF
j_call: TRBJ2-7; v_call: TRBV2; d_call: NA; clone_size: NA; cdr3_nt: TGTGCCAGCAGTGGGACCGTACTAGGGGAGCAGTACTTC; cdr3_aa: CASSGTVLGEQYF
j_call: TRBJ2-3; v_call: TRBV6-2/TRBV6-3; d_call: NA; clone_size: NA; cdr3_nt: TGTGCCAGCAGACCTCCGGGGCGGCTCACAGATACGCAGTATTTT; cdr3_aa: CASRPPGRLTDTQYF
j_call: TRBJ2-1; v_call: TRBV5-5; d_call: NA; clone_size: few; cdr3_nt: TGTGCCAGCAGCTCCATGGCGCGGCGGCAGTTCTTC; cdr3_aa: CASSSMARRQFF
j_call: TRBJ2-3; v_call: TRBV29-1; d_call: TRBD1; clone_size: NA; cdr3_nt: TGCAGCGGACGGACAGGGCAGGGGGATACGCAGTATTTT; cdr3_aa: CSGRTGQGDTQYF
j_call: TRBJ2-3; v_call: TRBV29-1; d_call: NA; clone_size: NA; cdr3_nt: TGCAGCGTTGCAGGGACCACACAAACAGATACGCAGTATTTT; cdr3_aa: CSVAGTTQTDTQYF
j_call: TRBJ1-2; v_call: TRBV19; d_call: NA; clone_size: few; cdr3_nt: TGTGCCAGTAGTGACTATGGCTACACCTTC; cdr3_aa: CASSDYGYTF
j_call: TRBJ2-6; v_call: TRBV6-2/TRBV6-3; d_call: NA; clone_size: NA; cdr3_nt: TGTGCCAGCGGCACCCATTACGGGTCCGGGGCCAACGTCCTGACTTTC; cdr3_aa: CASGTHYGSGANVLTF
j_call: TRBJ2-7; v_call: TRBV2; d_call: TRBD1; clone_size: NA; cdr3_nt: TGTGCCAGCAGTGGGGGGACAGGGAATTTCGAGCAGTACTTC; cdr3_aa: CASSGGTGNFEQYF
j_call: TRBJ2-1; v_call: TRBV11-3; d_call: TRBD2; clone_size: NA; cdr3_nt: TGTGCCAGCAGCTTAGGAACTAGCGGGAGGGTGGATGAGCAGTTCTTC; cdr3_aa: CASSLGTSGRVDEQFF
j_call: TRBJ2-1; v_call: TRBV5-1; d_call: NA; clone_size: many; cdr3_nt: TGCGCCAGCAGCTTTCAGGCCAGCTCCTACAATGAGCAGTTCTTC; cdr3_aa: CASSFQASSYNEQFF
j_call: TRBJ2-3; v_call: TRBV18; d_call: NA; clone_size: many; cdr3_nt: TGTGCCAGCTCACCTAGTCTTTCAGATACGCAGTATTTT; cdr3_aa: CASSPSLSDTQYF